A single T cell receptor (beta chain) is shown here with its context. The target antigen is unknown. The assay was immunoSEQ multiplex PCR, and TCRdb's table has in-frame clones only and misses some. Counted here are under 150,000 clones, roughly 92% occurring once; the ten biggest clones make up about 0.86%. CDR3 length: 15 residues. The germline V gene has CDR1 SGHNT and CDR2 YENEEA. V dropped 5 bases and J dropped 3; count of bases not matched to a gene: 3. The sample originates from a study of T cell responses to AZD1222 COVID-19 vaccine. Study-wide points: Repertoires were collected only later (after the peak T cell response had occurred). Dominant CD4 TCR responses targeted spike regions 160-218 and 743-854.

The receptor was derived from an adult in good health. The material was peripheral blood, obtained on day 0 of AZD1222 vaccination. The rearrangement joins TRBV11-3 to TRBJ2-3; 12 nucleotides line up with TRBD2. CDR3 protein: CASSPGTSGTDTQYF. The CDR3 nucleotides read TGTGCCAGCAGCCCCGGGACTAGCGGGACAGATACGCAGTATTTT.